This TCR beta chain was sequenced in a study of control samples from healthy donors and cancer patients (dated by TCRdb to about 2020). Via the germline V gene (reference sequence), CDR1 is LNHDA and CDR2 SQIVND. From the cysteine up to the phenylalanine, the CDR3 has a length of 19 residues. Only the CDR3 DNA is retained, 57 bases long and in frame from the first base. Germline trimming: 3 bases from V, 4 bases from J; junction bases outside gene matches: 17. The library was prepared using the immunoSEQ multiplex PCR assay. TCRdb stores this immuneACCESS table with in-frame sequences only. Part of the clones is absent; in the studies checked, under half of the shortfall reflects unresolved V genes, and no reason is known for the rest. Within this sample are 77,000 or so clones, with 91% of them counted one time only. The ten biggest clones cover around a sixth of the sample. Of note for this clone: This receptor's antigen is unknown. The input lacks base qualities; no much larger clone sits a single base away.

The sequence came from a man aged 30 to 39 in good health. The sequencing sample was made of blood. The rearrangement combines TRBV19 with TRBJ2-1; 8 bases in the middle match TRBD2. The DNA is TGTGCCAGTAGTATTATAGGACTAGCAGAAGTCAACAGATACAATGAGCAGTTCTTC. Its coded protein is CASSIIGLAEVNRYNEQFF.